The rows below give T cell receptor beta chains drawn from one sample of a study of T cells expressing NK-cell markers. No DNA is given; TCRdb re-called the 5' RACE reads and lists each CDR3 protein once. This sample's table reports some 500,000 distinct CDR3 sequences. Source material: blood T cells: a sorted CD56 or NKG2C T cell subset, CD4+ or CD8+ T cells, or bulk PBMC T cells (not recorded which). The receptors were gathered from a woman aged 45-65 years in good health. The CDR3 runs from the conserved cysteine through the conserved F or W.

CAISELGNSPLHF,TRBV10-3,TRBJ1-6
CASSPSQQSANEQFF,TRBV7-2,TRBJ2-1
CSPKPEGTEAFF,TRBV29-1,TRBJ1-1
CASSSGPGREAFF,TRBV7-3,TRBJ1-1
CASSPGTGLSETQYF,TRBV11-3,TRBJ2-5
CASSRQASSTDTQYF,TRBV7-7,TRBJ2-3
CASSLTNGRGNTEAFF,TRBV7-3,TRBJ1-1
CASSRDRTYQPQHF,TRBV12-3/TRBV12-4,TRBJ1-5
CASSLGGQLNEKLFF,TRBV7-2,TRBJ1-4
CASSQVQGGYAEAFF,TRBV7-2,TRBJ1-1
CASSPGRQLEQFF,TRBV18,TRBJ2-1
CASRLTGLSNQPQHF,TRBV6-5,TRBJ1-5
CASTSFSGNTIYF,TRBV27,TRBJ1-3
CASSRTSLNTGELFF,TRBV14,TRBJ2-2
CASSLRVGEQYF,TRBV5-1,TRBJ2-7
CASSFLRTSGEQFF,TRBV7-2,TRBJ2-1
CASSRTGVGGVETQYF,TRBV5-1,TRBJ2-5
CASSLSTSRQGEKLFF,TRBV27,TRBJ1-4
CASSLEGGGLAGLGDTQYF,TRBV5-1,TRBJ2-3
CASSDSDQETQYF,TRBV10-1,TRBJ2-5
CASSIVREGGELFF,TRBV2,TRBJ2-2
CASSSTGTNIQYF,TRBV6-5,TRBJ2-4
CASSSFQGGNTGELFF,TRBV11-3,TRBJ2-2
CASRGQGLGETQYF,TRBV28,TRBJ2-5
CASSQVRYNEQFF,TRBV4-2,TRBJ2-1
CSAYDPNSNTGELFF,TRBV20-1,TRBJ2-2